The 20 T cell receptor beta chains given below trace back to one sample, sequenced in a study of blood T cell repertoires in COVID-19. The data were produced by immunoSEQ multiplex PCR, yet TCRdb's version contains in-frame clones alone and is incomplete. The data contain 200,000 or so clones, approximately 85% of them singletons. Sequenced material: peripheral blood. These receptors were taken from a man aged 55 to 70 with acute or convalescent COVID-19.

The CDR3 DNA reads as TGTGCCAGCAGAAGTCGAATCCAGGGGCAGCCCCAGCATTTT. Translating gives CASRSRIQGQPQHF. V is TRBV2 and J is TRBJ1-5; D is possibly TRBD1 (6 bases). Germline CDR1 and CDR2: SNHLY and FYNNEI. This CDR3 has 14 residues. V was shortened by 6 bases and J by 7 bases, with 16 bases between the two germline ends.

The chain combines TRBV7-9 with TRBJ2-3, with 8 bases that match TRBD2. The CDR3 is 16 residues long. J was trimmed by 4 bases and V by 2 bases; bases with no gene match: 8. Germline-derived CDR1 and CDR2 are SEHNR and FQNEAQ (reference sequence). CDR3 in DNA: TGTGCCAGCAGCTTATACCTAACGGGAGGGTCAGATACGCAGTATTTT. Protein: CASSLYLTGGSDTQYF.

The CDR3 region is CASSADRGSYNEQFF. The CDR3 bases are TGTGCCAGCTCCGCGGACAGGGGTTCCTACAATGAGCAGTTCTTC. The rearrangement uses TRBV18 and TRBJ2-1, with TRBD1 identical over 9 bases. This CDR3 is built from 15 residues. Losses at the gene ends were 6 bases for V and 1 base for J; bases not matched to a gene: 4. The V gene's germline CDR1 is KGHSH and CDR2 LQKENI.

The chain is built from TRBV7-2 and TRBJ2-7; D is unresolved. V shed 0 bases and J shed 1 base, with 4 bases lying between them. CDR3 size: 13 residues. CDR1 is SGHTA, CDR2 FQGNSA, per germline. In DNA, the CDR3 is TGTGCCAGCAGCTTAGCCGGGTCCTACGAGCAGTACTTC. Protein sequence: CASSLAGSYEQYF.

The V and J genes are TRBV7-9 and TRBJ2-7, with D maybe TRBD1 (6 bases). Germline values: CDR1 SEHNR, CDR2 FQNEAQ (reference sequence). This CDR3 is built from 13 residues. The germline V and J ends were trimmed by 7 bases and 0 bases, with 10 bases remaining between them. CDR3 loop: CASTGQSSYEQYF. CDR3 sequence (DNA): TGTGCCAGCACCGGACAGAGCTCCTACGAGCAGTACTTC.

The rearrangement joins TRBV5-1 to TRBJ1-4, with 7 bases identical to TRBD1. The J segment lost 7 bases and the V segment lost 4 bases, leaving 7 bases of the junction unmatched. The CDR3 has 14 residues. Germline V CDR1 and CDR2: SGHRS, YFSETQ. This CDR3 reads CASSAGQYPEKLFF. CDR3 nucleotide sequence: TGCGCCAGCAGCGCGGGACAGTACCCTGAAAAACTGTTTTTT.

The V gene is TRBV7-2, the J gene TRBJ2-3, with 10 nucleotides matching TRBD2. Germline assignment: CDR1 SGHTA and CDR2 FQGNSA. CDR3 length: 19 residues. J was trimmed by 2 bases and V by 3 bases; bases with no gene match: 14. The CDR3 spells CASSFPMASGSSITDTQYF. The DNA for the CDR3 is TGTGCCAGCAGCTTCCCAATGGCTAGCGGGAGTAGTATCACAGATACGCAGTATTTT.

V usage is TRBV28 and J usage is TRBJ2-5; the match to TRBD1 covers 11 bases. The germline V gene encodes CDR1 MDHEN and CDR2 SYDVKM. V shed 6 bases and J 4 bases; nucleotides not matched to a gene: 13. The CDR3 totals 17 residues. CDR3 nucleotides: TGTGCCAGCAGAAGAAGGCGGGACAGGGGGTATCGAGAGACCCAGTACTTC. Amino acids: CASRRRRDRGYRETQYF.

The V gene is TRBV27, the J gene TRBJ1-2; D unresolved. The CDR3 has 13 residues. V gave up 6 bases and J gave up 7 bases, with 15 bases separating them. CDR1 is MNHEY and CDR2 is SMNVEV in the germline V gene (reference sequence). The CDR3 loop is CASSIQKSGGYTF. The CDR3 DNA reads as TGTGCCAGCAGCATTCAGAAGAGCGGTGGCTACACCTTC.

The V and J genes are TRBV19 and TRBJ1-4, with 7 bases that match TRBD1. Germline V gene sequence: CDR1 LNHDA, CDR2 SQIVND (reference sequence). The junction had 8 bases not matched to a gene; V was cut back by 5 bases and J by 5 bases. The CDR3 sequence is 15 residues long. This CDR3 is CASSELGGSNEKLFF. The CDR3 DNA is TGTGCCAGTAGTGAGCTAGGGGGCTCGAATGAAAAACTGTTTTTT.

The gene calls are TRBV9 and TRBJ2-3, with D perhaps TRBD2 (6 bases). The germline V and J ends were trimmed by 2 bases and 5 bases, with 6 bases remaining between them. The CDR3 extends over 12 amino acids. Per germline, CDR1 SGDLS and CDR2 YYNGEE. The CDR3 nucleotides read TGTGCCAGCAGCGTTAGCGGAGATACGCAGTATTTT. Translation gives CASSVSGDTQYF.

The V call is TRBV2, the J call TRBJ2-5; 7 nucleotides line up with TRBD2. V was clipped by 7 bases and J by 5 bases; unmatched bases: 10. The CDR3 has 14 residues. Per the germline V gene, CDR1 is SNHLY and CDR2 is FYNNEI. The CDR3: CASMAGVWGETQYF. CDR3 sequence (DNA): TGTGCCAGCATGGCGGGAGTTTGGGGTGAGACCCAGTACTTC.

This sequence joins TRBV9 and TRBJ2-3; 8 positions agree with TRBD1. The CDR3 runs 15 residues. With V trimmed by 0 bases and J by 3 bases, 3 bases remained unmatched. CDR1 and CDR2 from the germline V gene are SGDLS and YYNGEE. This chain's CDR3 is CASSVGTGRTDTQYF. The CDR3 nucleotides read TGTGCCAGCAGCGTAGGGACAGGGAGGACAGATACGCAGTATTTT.

The V and J genes are TRBV15 and TRBJ1-4, with D uncertain. This CDR3 region has 12 residues. The germline V and J ends were trimmed by 0 bases and 8 bases, with 4 bases remaining between them. Per the germline V gene, CDR1 is LNHNV and CDR2 is YYDKDF (reference sequence). CDR3 bases: TGTGCCACCAGCAGAGATGAGGAAAAACTGTTTTTT. Its translation is CATSRDEEKLFF.

This chain connects TRBV15 to TRBJ2-4; D is perhaps TRBD2 (6 bases). V was clipped by 0 bases and J by 0 bases, with 12 bases between them. CDR3 size: 17 residues. CDR1 LNHNV and CDR2 YYDKDF come from the germline V gene (reference sequence). The DNA of the CDR3 is TGTGCCACCAGCAGAGAGGTGGGAGGACTAGCCAAAAACATTCAGTACTTC. It codes for CATSREVGGLAKNIQYF.

Concerning this clone: Other DNA sequences in this specimen translate into the identical CDR3. The V call is TRBV5-1, the J call TRBJ1-2; no reliable D call. Germline V lookup: CDR1 SGHRS, CDR2 YFSETQ. Trimming pared 0 bases from V and 5 bases from J, leaving 8 bases between. The CDR3 runs 13 residues. The CDR3 here is CASSLAADYGYTF. DNA of the CDR3: TGCGCCAGCAGCTTGGCGGCGGATTATGGCTACACCTTC.

This chain uses TRBV3-1 (or the pseudogene TRBV3-2) with TRBJ2-5, with D maybe TRBD2 (6 bases). This CDR3 is 15 amino acids long. Germline CDR1 is LGHDT and CDR2 is YNNKEL (reference sequence). V was pared by 1 base and J by 5 bases, with 14 bases between. The CDR3 is CASSQGTGGPETQYF. The CDR3 DNA sequence: TGTGCCAGCAGCCAAGGTACCGGAGGGCCGGAGACCCAGTACTTC.

V and J are TRBV19 and TRBJ1-1; no clear D. Per the germline V gene, CDR1 is LNHDA and CDR2 is SQIVND (reference sequence). CDR3 length: 12 amino acids. Deletions cut 2 bases from V and 10 bases from J, with 11 bases between. The DNA of the CDR3 is TGTGCCAGTAGTATACGAGAGGTTCGAGCTTTCTTT. Its translation is CASSIREVRAFF.

This clone showed up just a few times. The chain is built from TRBV7-8 and TRBJ2-7; TRBD2 matches at 12 bases. The junction had 1 base not matched to a gene; V was cut back by 3 bases and J by 7 bases. Germline loops: CDR1 SGHVS, CDR2 FQNEAQ. The CDR3 has 13 residues. The CDR3 DNA reads as TGTGCCAGCAGCTTCGGACTAGCGGGGGAGCAGTACTTC. Translation: CASSFGLAGEQYF.

The chain uses TRBV4-1 and TRBJ2-1, with 10 bases matching TRBD2. Trimming at V came to 1 base and at J to 8 bases, leaving 11 bases not matched to a gene. The CDR3 covers 17 residues. CDR1 is MGHRA and CDR2 is YSYEKL in the germline V gene. The CDR3 protein is CASSQVLLAGVVYEQFF. CDR3 in DNA: TGCGCCAGCAGCCAAGTCCTCCTAGCGGGAGTCGTCTATGAGCAGTTCTTC.